This T cell receptor (beta chain) emerged from a study of radiation and T cells in renal cell carcinoma. Overall study results and limits: Pretreatment tumor biopsies were lacking, so baseline clonotypes are unknown.

TCRdb's table, derived via immunoSEQ multiplex PCR, lists solely in-frame clones and lacks some. The data hold about 130,000 clones, with roughly 91% observed a single time. Documented time point: blood 2 weeks post-SBRT. Treatment noted: 15 Gy SBRT to primary tumor, nephrectomy 4 weeks later. This CDR3 is built from 13 residues. Germline loops: CDR1 SGHTA, CDR2 FQGNSA. Trimming stripped 5 bases from V and 7 bases from J, with 14 bases between. A note on this clone: The antigen is undetermined.

The clonotype originates from a woman in her 70s with renal cell carcinoma. The rearrangement joins TRBV7-2 to TRBJ2-5, with D possibly matching TRBD2 (6 bases). Sequencing used blood, obtained from a patient whose treatment included radiotherapy and nephrectomy. CDR3 residues: CASSPQGLGTQYF. Written as DNA, the CDR3 is TGTGCCAGCAGCCCCCAGGGACTCGGGACCCAGTACTTC.